Reported below is one TCR beta chain. No antigen is known for it. The CDR3 extends over 17 amino acids. V lost 5 bases, J lost 0 bases, and 17 bases lay in between. The germline CDR1 and CDR2 sequences are SGHAT and FQNNGV. The data originate from a study of T cell responses to AZD1222 COVID-19 vaccine. Study-level points and caveats: Two AZD1222 doses significantly raised spike-specific TCR breadth and depth over controls. Nearly half of unique spike-specific TCRs reportedly avoided B.1.351 and B.1.1.7 mutated regions. Vaccine-related CD4 TCRs covered spike, predominating at 160-218 and 743-854.

Clones were sequenced by immunoSEQ multiplex PCR, and TCRdb holds only the in-frame ones, with some missing. The data show around 28,000 clones, over 75% seen once. Material: peripheral blood, obtained on day 0 of AZD1222 vaccination. The rearrangement links TRBV11-2 to TRBJ2-1, with TRBD1 as a possible D gene (6 bases). The receptor's source is an adult in good health. The CDR3 here is CASSVGIRQVSYNEQFF. The CDR3 DNA sequence: TGTGCCAGCAGCGTAGGGATACGACAGGTCTCCTACAATGAGCAGTTCTTC.